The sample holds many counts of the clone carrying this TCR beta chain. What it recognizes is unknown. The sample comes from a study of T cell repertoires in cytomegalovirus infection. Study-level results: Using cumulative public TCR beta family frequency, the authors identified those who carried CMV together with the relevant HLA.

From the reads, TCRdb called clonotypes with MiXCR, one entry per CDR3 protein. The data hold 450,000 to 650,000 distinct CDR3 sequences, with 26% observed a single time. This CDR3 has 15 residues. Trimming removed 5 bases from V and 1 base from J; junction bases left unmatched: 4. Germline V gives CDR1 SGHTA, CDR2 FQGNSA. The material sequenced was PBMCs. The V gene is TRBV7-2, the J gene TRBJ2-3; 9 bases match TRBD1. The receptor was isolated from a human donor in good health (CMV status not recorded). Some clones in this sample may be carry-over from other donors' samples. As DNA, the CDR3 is TGTGCCAGCAGCCCTAGGACAGGGGGCACAGATACGCAGTATTTT. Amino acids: CASSPRTGGTDTQYF.